This TCR beta chain appears in the sequencing data of a study of control samples from healthy donors and cancer patients. Between the trimmed V and J ends, which lost 0 bases and 0 bases, there was a span of 2 bases. This CDR3 comprises 13 residues. Germline values: CDR1 KGHSH, CDR2 LQKENI. TCRdb's copy holds only in-frame clones and misses some; the assay was immunoSEQ multiplex PCR. Of over 100,000 clones in the sample, approximately 90% are singletons; the top ten hold under 20%. The source is a woman between 45 and 60 years old in good health. The chain is built from TRBV18 and TRBJ1-1; D is undetermined. The sequenced sample was blood. The CDR3 region has the DNA TGTGCCAGCTCACCACCGGTGAACACTGAAGCTTTCTTT. It is translated as CASSPPVNTEAFF.